What follows are 23 T cell receptor beta chains derived from one specimen sequenced in a study of PD-1 blockade in classical Hodgkin lymphoma. The data were produced by immunoSEQ multiplex PCR, yet TCRdb's version contains in-frame clones alone and is incomplete. Of around 14,000 clones listed, about nine tenths are singletons. The time point was: newly diagnosed, previously untreated cHL patient sample. Magnetic negative selection, applied to thawed PBMCs, was used to isolate the CD8+ T cells. The sample was CD8+ T cells from blood. The receptor set was obtained from a human donor with classical Hodgkin lymphoma.

A few counts support this clone. This chain links TRBV29-1 with TRBJ1-1; unclear D gene. The germline V gene encodes CDR1 SQVTM and CDR2 ANQGSEA. Trimming removed 2 bases from V and 8 bases from J, with 15 bases in between. This CDR3 region has 13 residues. Here the CDR3 reads CSVETISNLEAFF. The CDR3 DNA sequence: TGCAGCGTTGAAACGATCTCGAACCTCGAAGCTTTCTTT.

The chain is built from TRBV6-4 and TRBJ2-7; D gene ambiguous. Trimming took off 0 bases at V and 0 bases at J, with 9 bases between the two ends. CDR3 size: 15 residues. Germline-derived CDR1 and CDR2 are MRHNA and SNTAGT. The DNA for the CDR3 is TGTGCCAGCAGTGACTCAGTCCAGTCCTCCTACGAGCAGTACTTC. Its protein product is CASSDSVQSSYEQYF.

The chain carries TRBV13 and TRBJ2-1, with D perhaps given as TRBD1 or TRBD2 (5 bases each). The germline gives CDR1 PRHDT, CDR2 FYEKMQ (reference sequence). Trimming cost V 3 bases and J 4 bases, with 13 bases left between them. The CDR3 sequence is 15 residues long. The DNA of the CDR3 is TGTGCCAGCAGCTTCGGGACCAAATTTTACAATGAGCAGTTCTTC. Translation gives CASSFGTKFYNEQFF.

This clone was observed once. This chain joins TRBV7-8 and TRBJ2-5; 10 positions match TRBD2. The CDR3 length is 16 residues. Unmatched junction bases numbered 8, after V lost 5 bases and J lost 2 bases. In germline, CDR1 is SGHVS, CDR2 FQNEAQ. The CDR3 here is CASSTRAGGGQETQYF. The CDR3 DNA reads as TGTGCCAGCAGCACAAGAGCGGGAGGGGGGCAAGAGACCCAGTACTTC.

The V gene is TRBV5-6, the J gene TRBJ1-5; TRBD1 is a possible D gene (6 bases). Trimming removed 4 bases from V and 0 bases from J, with 17 bases in between. The germline V gene has CDR1 SGHDT and CDR2 YYEEEE. The CDR3 sequence is 17 residues long. CDR3 protein: CASSIWGPVYSNQPQHF. CDR3 coding DNA: TGTGCCAGCAGCATTTGGGGGCCAGTCTATAGCAATCAGCCCCAGCATTTT.

The J gene is TRBJ2-7, the V gene TRBV5-5; D gene ambiguous. V lost 4 bases and J 0 bases, leaving 11 bases between the germline ends. The germline gives CDR1 SGHKS, CDR2 YYEKEE (reference sequence). The CDR3 totals 14 residues. CDR3 sequence (DNA): TGTGCCAGCAGCCGTGAGAAGCTCTCCTACGAGCAGTACGTC. Translating gives CASSREKLSYEQYV.

The chain is built from TRBV29-1 and TRBJ2-1; D tentatively fits TRBD1 or TRBD2 (7 bases each). V shed 6 bases and J shed 4 bases, with 25 bases lying between them. Germline V gene data show CDR1 as SQVTM and CDR2 as ANQGSEA. The CDR3 length is 17 residues. CDR3 DNA: TGCAGCGTCAGAGGAGCAGGGGGGGCTAGCGGATACAATGAGCAGTTCTTC. This sequence encodes CSVRGAGGASGYNEQFF.

The chain is built from TRBV4-1 and TRBJ1-1; TRBD1 might be the D (5 bases). V was pared by 8 bases and J by 1 base, with 14 bases between. There are 14 residues in the CDR3. Germline V gene data show CDR1 as MGHRA and CDR2 as YSYEKL. CDR3 residues: CASGFGHPNTEAFF. In DNA, the CDR3 is TGCGCCAGCGGTTTTGGACACCCGAACACTGAAGCTTTCTTT.

The J gene is TRBJ2-5, the V gene TRBV5-4; 8 nucleotides line up with TRBD1. CDR1 SGHNT and CDR2 YYREEE come from the germline V gene (reference sequence). Germline trimming cut 4 bases from V and 2 bases from J; bases unmatched to any gene: 4. The CDR3 length is 14 residues. CDR3 sequence (DNA): TGTGCCAGCAGCCTCTGGACAGGGCAAGAGACCCAGTACTTC. Amino acids: CASSLWTGQETQYF.

This clone has only one observation. V usage is TRBV27 and J usage is TRBJ1-5, with TRBD1 matching over 10 bases. The CDR3 spans 17 residues. Germline assignment: CDR1 MNHEY and CDR2 SMNVEV (reference sequence). V was pared by 7 bases and J by 0 bases, with 9 bases of the junction left unmatched. The CDR3 DNA follows: TGTGCCAGCACACAGACAGGGGGCCCCCTTAGCAATCAGCCCCAGCATTTT. This translates into CASTQTGGPLSNQPQHF.

V gene TRBV28 combines with J gene TRBJ2-6; tentative D call: TRBD1 (5 bases). Trimming shortened V by 5 bases and J by 0 bases, and 32 bases separated the two germline ends. Per the germline V gene, CDR1 is MDHEN and CDR2 is SYDVKM. This CDR3 is built from 23 residues. CDR3 bases: TGTGCCAGCAGTCCCCTCTTAGGCAGTTCCTACCCAAAGGGGAACTCTGGGGCCAACGTCCTGACTTTC. Its protein is CASSPLLGSSYPKGNSGANVLTF. Together with reference TRBV28 and TRBJ2-6, the CDR3 gives the full variable domain: DVKVTQSSRYLVKRTGEKVFLECVQDMDHENMFWYRQDPGLGLRLIYFSYDVKMKEKGDIPEGYSVSREKKERFSLILESASTNQTSMYLCASSPLLGSSYPKGNSGANVLTFGAGSRLTVL.

The chain employs TRBV9 and TRBJ2-1, with 11 positions matching TRBD2. The CDR3 consists of 15 residues. Germline V CDR1 and CDR2: SGDLS, YYNGEE. V was pared by 0 bases and J by 7 bases, with 3 bases of the junction left unmatched. CDR3 amino acids: CASSVAGTSGNEQFF. CDR3 in DNA: TGTGCCAGCAGCGTAGCCGGGACTAGCGGTAATGAGCAGTTCTTC.

The rearrangement uses TRBV19 and TRBJ2-1; no reliable D call. The germline V and J ends were trimmed by 10 bases and 2 bases, with 12 bases remaining between them. Germline V lookup: CDR1 LNHDA, CDR2 SQIVND (reference sequence). The CDR3 loop spans 13 amino acids. As DNA, the CDR3 is TGTGCCACCGCCGGGTCAACCTACAATGAGCAGTTCTTC. Translated: CATAGSTYNEQFF. The full variable domain, with the rest looked up from reference TRBV19 and TRBJ2-1, is DGGITQSPKYLFRKEGQNVTLSCEQNLNHDAMYWYRQDPGQGLRLIYYSQIVNDFQKGDIAEGYSVSREKKESFPLTVTSAQKNPTAFYLCATAGSTYNEQFFGPGTRLTVL.

The rearrangement links TRBV6-5 to TRBJ2-1; maybe TRBD1 (7 bases). The ends were cut back, 11 bases at V and 4 bases at J, with 18 bases in the middle. CDR1 is MNHEY, CDR2 SVGAGI, per germline. This CDR3 contains 14 residues. The CDR3 coding sequence is TGTGCCGGAAGAGGAGGGGGCGCTTACAATGAGCAGTTCTTC. Amino acid sequence: CAGRGGGAYNEQFF.

The rearrangement links TRBV25-1 to TRBJ2-1, with 8 bases identical to TRBD1. CDR1 is MGHDK, CDR2 SYGVNS, per germline. Trimming cost V 5 bases and J 1 base; bases outside gene matches: 4. The CDR3 totals 15 residues. The CDR3 region has the DNA TGTGCCAGCAGTATTACAGGGGGGTCCTACAATGAGCAGTTCTTC. Translation gives CASSITGGSYNEQFF. The complete variable domain, with remaining parts taken from reference TRBV25-1 and TRBJ2-1, reads EADIYQTPRYLVIGTGKKITLECSQTMGHDKMYWYQQDPGMELHLIHYSYGVNSTEKGDLSSESTVSRIRTEHFPLTLESARPSHTSQYLCASSITGGSYNEQFFGPGTRLTVL.

The chain uses TRBV19 and TRBJ1-1, with 11 positions matching TRBD1. Germline loops: CDR1 LNHDA, CDR2 SQIVND (reference sequence). The CDR3 is 14 amino acids. The V segment lost 6 bases and the J segment 4 bases; nucleotides outside the gene matches: 4. This chain's CDR3 is CASSRGQGATEAFF. DNA of the CDR3: TGTGCCAGTAGCCGAGGACAGGGGGCCACTGAAGCTTTCTTT.

This CDR3 reads CSDGVQGCGANVLTF. The CDR3, as DNA: TGCAGCGATGGCGTACAGGGATGCGGGGCCAACGTCCTGACTTTC. This chain connects TRBV29-1 to TRBJ2-6, with D possibly TRBD1 on 6 matching bases. Germline V gene lookup returns CDR1 SQVTM and CDR2 ANQGSEA. The CDR3 loop spans 15 amino acids. The V end was cut by 7 bases, the J end by 4 bases, with 17 bases between. Variable domain in full (rest from reference TRBV29-1 and TRBJ2-6): SAVISQKPSRDICQRGTSLTIQCQVDSQVTMMFWYRQQPGQSLTLIATANQGSEATYESGFVIDKFPISRPNLTFSTLTVSNMSPEDSSIYLCSDGVQGCGANVLTFGAGSRLTVL.

The chain has TRBV7-9 and TRBJ1-1, with 9 positions matching TRBD1. CDR1 and CDR2 from the germline V gene are SEHNR and FQNEAQ (reference sequence). With V trimmed by 2 bases and J by 0 bases, 7 bases remained unmatched. This CDR3 is built from 17 residues. CDR3 nucleotides: TGTGCCAGCAGCTTATTTGGACAGGGGTTGTTGAACACTGAAGCTTTCTTT. Protein: CASSLFGQGLLNTEAFF.

The J gene is TRBJ1-2, the V gene TRBV19, with a weak D call TRBD1 (6 bases). Trimming removed 5 bases from V and 4 bases from J, with 11 bases in between. The CDR3 covers 13 residues. Per germline, CDR1 LNHDA and CDR2 SQIVND (reference sequence). The CDR3 bases are TGTGCCAGTAGTCCCGGGACATCCTATGGCTACACCTTC. Its protein product is CASSPGTSYGYTF.

The chain recombines TRBV9 with TRBJ2-1; perhaps D is TRBD1 or TRBD2 (5 bases each). The V and J ends lost 1 base and 0 bases respectively, with 11 bases between them. CDR3 size: 16 residues. Germline CDR1 and CDR2: SGDLS and YYNGEE. As DNA, the CDR3 is TGTGCCAGCAGCGTATTTTCAGGGAGCTCCTACAATGAGCAGTTCTTC. Amino acid sequence: CASSVFSGSSYNEQFF.

The chain combines TRBV7-6 with TRBJ1-1; 9 nucleotides agree with TRBD1. The V gene end was trimmed by 1 base and the J gene end by 4 bases; junction bases not matched to a gene: 10. Germline V CDR1 and CDR2: SGHVS, FNYEAQ. CDR3 length: 17 residues. For the CDR3, the DNA is TGTGCCAGCAGCTTAGATCGAGGGACAGGGATGCGCACTGAAGCTTTCTTT. Amino acid sequence: CASSLDRGTGMRTEAFF. The variable domain in full, completed from reference TRBV7-6 and TRBJ1-1, reads GAGVSQSPRYKVTKRGQDVALRCDPISGHVSLYWYRQALGQGPEFLTYFNYEAQQDKSGLPNDRFSAERPEGSISTLTIQRTEQRDSAMYRCASSLDRGTGMRTEAFFGQGTRLTVV.

The chain joins TRBV13 to TRBJ2-5; 11 nucleotides match TRBD2. J gave up 3 bases and V 2 bases, and 5 bases lay outside the gene matches. This CDR3 has 16 amino acids. Germline CDR1 PRHDT, CDR2 FYEKMQ (reference sequence). The CDR3 sequence is CASSLTLAGGKETQYF. DNA for the CDR3: TGTGCCAGCAGCTTAACCCTAGCGGGAGGAAAAGAGACCCAGTACTTC.

The V gene is TRBV15, the J gene TRBJ2-1; 13 nucleotides line up with TRBD2. With 2 bases clipped from V and 8 bases from J, the junction kept 9 bases outside the gene matches. Per the germline V gene, CDR1 is LNHNV and CDR2 is YYDKDF (reference sequence). The CDR3 is 17 amino acids. CDR3 nucleotides: TGTGCCACCAGCAGACCCCCCGGGACTAGCGGGATCCATGAGCAGTTCTTC. Translating it yields CATSRPPGTSGIHEQFF.